The clone carrying this TCR beta chain was recorded at least ten times. This sample stems from a study of neurological immune-mediated disorders. A single record per CDR3 protein comes from TCRdb applying MiXCR to the 5' RACE reads. In the table there are 65,000 to 75,000 distinct CDR3 sequences, over 4% of which are singletons. Sequencing was performed on PBMCs. The sequence was obtained from a human donor with multiple sclerosis. The donor label of this sample is uncertain.

The CDR3, as DNA: TGTGCCAGCAGCCTCTGGGACAGGGCACCTGAAGCTTTCTTT. Its translation is CASSLWDRAPEAFF. The chain uses TRBV7-2 and TRBJ1-1; TRBD1 matches 9 bases. The CDR3 consists of 14 residues. The ends lost 5 bases at V and 6 bases at J; junction bases unmatched: 7. The germline V gene has CDR1 SGHTA and CDR2 FQGNSA.